This entry concerns a single TCR beta chain. This clonotype was seen repeatedly, ten times or more. Its specific antigen is unknown. No base-level quality is on record; no much larger clone is a single base apart. In the ophthalmopathy patients, disease was moderately to severely active, with a Clinical Activity Score of 3 or more, a NOSPECS grade of 4 or more, and a duration of less than 3 months. The study excluded patients with uncontrolled infections, other autoimmune diseases, pregnancy or lactation. Diagnoses were established on the basis of clinical symptoms, serum thyroxine and TRAb, thyroid ultrasound, and orbital computed tomography. PBMCs were isolated from 10 ml of fresh peripheral blood by Ficoll-Paque density gradient centrifugation. Total RNA was extracted using Trizol reagent, and RNA quality was assessed on an Agilent 2100 Bioanalyzer. TCR beta CDR3 regions were amplified from RNA transcripts. The TCR CDR3 was subjected to a first round of RT-PCR using the HTBI primer set and the Qiagen OneStep RT-PCR kit. The libraries were constructed in a second round of multiplex PCR and then size-selected and purified. Paired-end sequencing of the libraries was performed with 100 bp reads on an Illumina HiSeq2000. On the authors' methods: Raw data were processed with SOAPnuke, discarding reads with adapters, uncalled bases, mean Phred below 15, or no exact constant-primer or identifier match. COPE v1.2.5 was used to merge the high-quality paired reads, and each unique nucleotide sequence was defined as a clonotype. Clonotypes were aligned to IMGT TRBV, TRBD and TRBJ reference segments using MiTCR v1.1. The analysis was restricted to V-J combinations with a frequency above 0.0001, which together covered about 99% of the repertoires. A TCS score was defined as the ratio between F50 (clonal expansion) and ExV (chaos), using BLOSUM62-based TCRdist between CDR3 peptides within each V-J. Welch's t-statistics and random forest reduced 500 to 650 V-J features to 13, which were used in a naive Bayes classifier (R e1071). The raw public data were reprocessed by TCRdb itself: fastp quality trimming at Q25, MiXCR clonotype calling, in-frame beta chains only. Merged by CDR3 protein, the rows form single entries marked with the most common genes and DNA. The V and J calls and clone size come from TCRdb's table, not from the authors' own analysis. Within this sample are 600,000 or so distinct CDR3 sequences, with 13% to 15% of them counted one time only. The top ten constitute around 13% of the sample.

Reading from cysteine to phenylalanine, the CDR3 counts 16 amino acids. CDR3 DNA only is kept here, 48 bases in frame from base 1. Looking up the germline V gene yields CDR1 SGHTA and CDR2 FQGNSA. Trimming takes 2 bases off V and 3 bases off J; junction bases not matched to a gene: 9. The data belong to a study of T cells in Graves' hyperthyroidism and ophthalmopathy (dated by TCRdb to the late 2010s). Notes on the research overall: Peripheral blood samples were taken at the time of initial diagnosis, prior to any treatment. TCR V-J signatures able to tell the groups apart were searched for in a discovery cohort of 100 or so patients, of whom around 42 had Graves' ophthalmopathy and 57 had stable Graves' hyperthyroidism. Whether ophthalmopathy could be predicted prospectively was tested in an independent validation cohort made up of 18 hyperthyroidism patients plus 17 patients who later progressed to ophthalmopathy. The roughly 91 discovery patients were randomly split 7:3 into training and test sets. The study also compared thyroid tissue and blood T-cell repertoires from 6 or 7 Graves' hyperthyroidism patients. Once sampling was done, hyperthyroidism patients were given methimazole at a starting dose of 30 mg daily, whereas ophthalmopathy patients were given high-dose intravenous methylprednisolone. The paper describes TCR Vbeta CDR3 sequencing of 135 peripheral blood samples, made up of 43 ophthalmopathy patients, approximately 76 hyperthyroidism patients and 17 progressor patients. Overall results and qualifications from the work: Sample size was not statistically predetermined, and blinding of investigators to group allocation was not performed. Most expanded thyroid clonotypes (frequency above 0.001) were also found in blood, which suggests that blood repertoires may mirror thyroid immune responses. A 13 V-J signature model separated ophthalmopathy from stable hyperthyroidism, with around 90% sensitivity and roughly 82% specificity in cross-validation and 80%/75% in testing. During validation, the model predicted progression to ophthalmopathy a median of approximately 7 months ahead of onset, with just under 71% sensitivity and 72.22% specificity.

The TCR was taken from a woman aged 50 to 65 with Graves' ophthalmopathy. The sample consisted of blood. This chain joins TRBV7-2 to TRBJ2-7; 8 bases in the middle match TRBD2. The nucleotides read TGTGCCAGCAGCTTATCCCTAGCGGGCAGACTCTACGAGCAGTACTTC. Translation gives CASSLSLAGRLYEQYF.